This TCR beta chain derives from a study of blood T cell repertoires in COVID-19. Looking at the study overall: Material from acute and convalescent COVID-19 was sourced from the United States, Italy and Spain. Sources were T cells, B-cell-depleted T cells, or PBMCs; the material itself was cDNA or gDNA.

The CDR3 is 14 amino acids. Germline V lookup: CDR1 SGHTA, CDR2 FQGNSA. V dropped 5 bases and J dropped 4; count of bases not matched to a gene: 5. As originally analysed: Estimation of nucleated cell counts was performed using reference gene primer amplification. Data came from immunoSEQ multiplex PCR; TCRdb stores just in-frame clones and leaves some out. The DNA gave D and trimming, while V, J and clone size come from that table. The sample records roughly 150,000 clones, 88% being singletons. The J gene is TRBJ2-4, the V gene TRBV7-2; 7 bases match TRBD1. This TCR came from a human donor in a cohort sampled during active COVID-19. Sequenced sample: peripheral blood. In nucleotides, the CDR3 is TGTGCCAGCAGCCCCGGGACAGCAAAAAACATTCAGTACTTC. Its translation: CASSPGTAKNIQYF.